Listed below are T cell receptor beta chains from one sample, sequenced in a study of shared clonotypes between healthy human individuals. Sequencing used immunoSEQ multiplex PCR; TCRdb keeps in-frame clones, though not all of them. The sample shows 760,000 or so clones, about 96% of them seen only once. The sequenced material came from naive CD8+ T cells sorted from blood. Receptors originate from a man aged 30-40 years in good health. The CDR3 runs from the conserved cysteine through the conserved F or W. A D gene is named only where the DNA matches it firmly.

j_call d_call v_call cdr3_nt cdr3_aa
TRBJ2-7 . TRBV5-4 TGTGCCAGCAGCCCTAGACTGGTACCCTCCTACGAGCAGTACTTC CASSPRLVPSYEQYF
TRBJ2-7 TRBD1 TRBV11-3 TGTGCCAGCAACCCAGGGGGCTGGGCCTACGAGCAGTACTTC CASNPGGWAYEQYF
TRBJ2-7 TRBD2 TRBV5-1 TGCGCCAGCAGCCCGGGACTAGCGGGAAACGAGCAGTACTTC CASSPGLAGNEQYF
TRBJ2-1 . TRBV19 TGTGCCAGTAACTGGAGGTATGAGCAGTTCTTC CASNWRYEQFF
TRBJ2-7 TRBD2 TRBV7-2 TGTGCCAGCAGCTTAGAGGGACTAGCGATTACCTACGAGCAGTACTTC CASSLEGLAITYEQYF
TRBJ2-7 . TRBV7-8 TGTGCCAGCAGCTTAAGTAGCGGCTACGAGCAGTACTTC CASSLSSGYEQYF
TRBJ2-7 . TRBV15 TGTGCCACCAGCAGACCCGGGGGCGAAGAGCAGTACTTC CATSRPGGEEQYF
TRBJ1-5 TRBD1 TRBV6-1 TGTGCCAGCAGTGGGGACAGGGCCCATCAGCCCCAGCATTTT CASSGDRAHQPQHF
TRBJ1-1 TRBD1 TRBV27 TGTGCCAGCAGTTTCACAGGGGGCCTTACTGAAGCTTTCTTT CASSFTGGLTEAFF
TRBJ2-3 TRBD2 TRBV7-8 TGTGCCAGCAGCCTCCAGCCCCCGGGACTAGCGGGAGTGGTTGGCACAGATACGCAGTATTTT CASSLQPPGLAGVVGTDTQYF
TRBJ2-7 . TRBV18 TGTGCCAGCTCACCACTCTACAAGGAGGACGAGCAGTACTTC CASSPLYKEDEQYF
TRBJ2-1 TRBD2 TRBV7-3 TGTGCCATTCCTACCTATGTCTATGCGGGAGGTCCCACGGAGCAGTTCTTC CAIPTYVYAGGPTEQFF
TRBJ2-1 . TRBV5-5 TGTGCCAGCAGCTTGGGAGGGGATGAGCAGTTCTTC CASSLGGDEQFF
TRBJ2-1 TRBD2 TRBV2 TGTGCCAGCAGGGAGCGGGAGGGCCTCGATGAGCAGTTCTTC CASREREGLDEQFF
TRBJ1-5 . TRBV7-6 TGTGCCAGCAGCTTAGGGCAGTTCCAGCCCCAGCATTTT CASSLGQFQPQHF
TRBJ2-3 . TRBV27 TGTGCCAGCAGTTTTGGAGGTACAGATACGCAGTATTTT CASSFGGTDTQYF
TRBJ2-7 TRBD1 TRBV5-1 TGCGCCAGCAGTTCCGGGACAGGGGGTTACGAGCAGTACTTC CASSSGTGGYEQYF
TRBJ2-7 . TRBV19 TGTGCCAGTAGTATAGCCTCGTCCTACGAGCAGTACTTC CASSIASSYEQYF
TRBJ1-1 TRBD1 TRBV4-1 TGCGCCAGCAGCCAAGAACAGGGGGTTTTCAACACTGAAGCTTTCTTT CASSQEQGVFNTEAFF
TRBJ2-7 . TRBV7-9 TGTGCCAGCAGCCCCCCGCTCGACTCCCCAGGGGAGCAGTACTTC CASSPPLDSPGEQYF
TRBJ2-2 TRBD1 TRBV2 TGTGCCAAAGGGACAGCGAACACCGGGGAGCTGTTTTTT CAKGTANTGELFF
TRBJ1-1 . TRBV27 TGTGCCAGCAGTTTGGGGGGCGGCACTGAAGCTTTCTTT CASSLGGGTEAFF
TRBJ2-7 TRBD2 TRBV11-2 TGTGCCACCAGCGGGACGAAGCACGAGCAGTACTTC CATSGTKHEQYF
TRBJ2-5 . TRBV6-1 TGTGCCATCACTCCCAGGGGACTAGAGACCCAGTACTTC CAITPRGLETQYF
TRBJ1-4 . TRBV7-9 TGTGCCAGCACTCCAGCGGGGGAAGAGAATGAAAAACTGTTTTTT CASTPAGEENEKLFF
TRBJ1-1 . TRBV9 TGTGCCAGCAGCCCGACTAACATGAACACTGAAGCTTTCTTT CASSPTNMNTEAFF
TRBJ2-7 TRBD1 TRBV5-1 TGCGCCAGCAGCTTGAGGGGGCACCCTGACGAGCAGTACTTC CASSLRGHPDEQYF